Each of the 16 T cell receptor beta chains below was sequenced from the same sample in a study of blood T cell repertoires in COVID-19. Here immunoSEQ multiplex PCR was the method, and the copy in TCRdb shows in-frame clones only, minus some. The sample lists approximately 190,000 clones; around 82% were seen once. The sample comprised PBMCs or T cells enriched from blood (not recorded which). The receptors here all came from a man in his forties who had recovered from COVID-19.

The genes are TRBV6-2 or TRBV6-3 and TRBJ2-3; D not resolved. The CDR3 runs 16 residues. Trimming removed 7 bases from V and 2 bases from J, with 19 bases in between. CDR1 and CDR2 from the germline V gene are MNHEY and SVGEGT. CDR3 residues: CASTPYLDLHTDTQYF. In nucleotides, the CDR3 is TGTGCCAGCACCCCGTACCTAGACCTACACACAGATACGCAGTATTTT.

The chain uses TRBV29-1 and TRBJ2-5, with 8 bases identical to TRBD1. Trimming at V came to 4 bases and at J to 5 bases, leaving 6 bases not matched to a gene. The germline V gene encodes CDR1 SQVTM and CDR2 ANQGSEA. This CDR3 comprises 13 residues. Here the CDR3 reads CSVGRGLWETQYF. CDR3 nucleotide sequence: TGCAGCGTTGGCAGGGGGCTTTGGGAGACCCAGTACTTC.

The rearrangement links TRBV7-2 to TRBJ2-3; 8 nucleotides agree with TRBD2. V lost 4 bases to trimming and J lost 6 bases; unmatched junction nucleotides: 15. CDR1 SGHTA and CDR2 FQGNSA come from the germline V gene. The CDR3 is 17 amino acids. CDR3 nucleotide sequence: TGTGCCAGCAGCTCCAGAGCTGCAGCGGGGGTCAGGGATACGCAGTATTTT. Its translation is CASSSRAAAGVRDTQYF. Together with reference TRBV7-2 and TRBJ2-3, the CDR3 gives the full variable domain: GAGVSQSPSNKVTEKGKDVELRCDPISGHTALYWYRQSLGQGLEFLIYFQGNSAPDKSGLPSDRFSAERTGGSVSTLTIQRTQQEDSAVYLCASSSRAAAGVRDTQYFGPGTRLTVL.

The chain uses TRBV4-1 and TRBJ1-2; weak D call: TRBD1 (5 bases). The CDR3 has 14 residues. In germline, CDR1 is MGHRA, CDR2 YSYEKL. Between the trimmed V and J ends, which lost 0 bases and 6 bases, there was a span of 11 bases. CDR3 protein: CASSQDKGVHGYTF. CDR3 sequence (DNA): TGCGCCAGCAGCCAAGATAAAGGGGTTCATGGCTACACCTTC.

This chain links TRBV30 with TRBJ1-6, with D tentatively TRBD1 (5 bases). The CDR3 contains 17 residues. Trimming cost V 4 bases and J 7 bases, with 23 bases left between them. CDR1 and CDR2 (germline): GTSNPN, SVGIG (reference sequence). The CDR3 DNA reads TGTGCCTGGACTCAATCCGGGACTTTAAGGGTCAATTCACCCCTCCACTTT. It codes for CAWTQSGTLRVNSPLHF.

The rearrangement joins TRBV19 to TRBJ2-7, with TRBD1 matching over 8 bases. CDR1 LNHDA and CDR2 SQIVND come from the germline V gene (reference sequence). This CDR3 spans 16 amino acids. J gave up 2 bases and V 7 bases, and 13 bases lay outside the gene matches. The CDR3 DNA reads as TGTGCCAGTACACCTCGGGCCGGGACAGGACCCTACGAGCAGTACTTC. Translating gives CASTPRAGTGPYEQYF.

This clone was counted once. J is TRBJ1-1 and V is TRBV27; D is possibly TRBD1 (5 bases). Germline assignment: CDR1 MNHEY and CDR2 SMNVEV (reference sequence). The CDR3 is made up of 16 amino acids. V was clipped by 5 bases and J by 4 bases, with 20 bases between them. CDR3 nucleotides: TGTGCCAGCAGTCCCCTCGGGCTCCGGGGGAGCACTGAAGCTTTCTTT. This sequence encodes CASSPLGLRGSTEAFF.

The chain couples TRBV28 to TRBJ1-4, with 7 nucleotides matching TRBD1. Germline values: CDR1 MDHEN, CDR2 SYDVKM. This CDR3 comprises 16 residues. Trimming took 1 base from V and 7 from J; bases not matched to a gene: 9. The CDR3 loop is CASSLSTTGLGEKLFF. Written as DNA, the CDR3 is TGTGCCAGCAGTTTATCCACGACAGGGTTGGGTGAAAAACTGTTTTTT.

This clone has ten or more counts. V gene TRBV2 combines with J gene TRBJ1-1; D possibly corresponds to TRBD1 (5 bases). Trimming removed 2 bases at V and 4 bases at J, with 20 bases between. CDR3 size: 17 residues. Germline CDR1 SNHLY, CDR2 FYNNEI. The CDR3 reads CASSEPAEGRRGTEAFF. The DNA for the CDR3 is TGTGCCAGCAGTGAACCGGCGGAGGGGAGGAGGGGCACTGAAGCTTTCTTT.

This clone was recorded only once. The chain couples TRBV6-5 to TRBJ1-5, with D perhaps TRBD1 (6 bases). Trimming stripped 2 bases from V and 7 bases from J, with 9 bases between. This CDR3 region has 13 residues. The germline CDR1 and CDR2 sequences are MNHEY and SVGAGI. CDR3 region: CASSYDRTQPQHF. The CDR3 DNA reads TGTGCCAGCAGTTACGACAGGACCCAGCCCCAGCATTTT.

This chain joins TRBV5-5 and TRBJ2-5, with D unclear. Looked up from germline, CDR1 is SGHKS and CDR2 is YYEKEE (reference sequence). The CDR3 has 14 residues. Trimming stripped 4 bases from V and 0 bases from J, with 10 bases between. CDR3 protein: CASSPKLYQETQYF. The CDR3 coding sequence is TGTGCCAGCAGCCCCAAACTGTACCAAGAGACCCAGTACTTC.

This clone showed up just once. The DNA of the CDR3 is TGTGCCAGCAGCGCCCCGATCGGACAGACAACTAATGAAAAACTGTTTTTT. Translation gives CASSAPIGQTTNEKLFF. The chain links TRBV7-3 to TRBJ1-4; D perhaps matches TRBD1 (6 bases). The CDR3 contains 17 residues. Trimming stripped 5 bases from V and 0 bases from J, with 16 bases between. The germline gives CDR1 SGHTA, CDR2 FQGTGA.

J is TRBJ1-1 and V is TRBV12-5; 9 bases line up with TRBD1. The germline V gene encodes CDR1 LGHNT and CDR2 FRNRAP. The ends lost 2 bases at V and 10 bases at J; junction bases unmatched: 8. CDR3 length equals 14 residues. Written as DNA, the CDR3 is TGTGCTAGTGGTTTGTCCGGACAGGGGAGTGGAGCTTTCTTT. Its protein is CASGLSGQGSGAFF.

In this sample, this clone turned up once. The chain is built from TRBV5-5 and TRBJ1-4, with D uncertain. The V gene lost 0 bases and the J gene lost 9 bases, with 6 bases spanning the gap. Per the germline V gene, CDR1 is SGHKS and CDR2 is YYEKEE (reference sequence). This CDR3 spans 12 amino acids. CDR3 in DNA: TGTGCCAGCAGCTTGGACAGCCAAAAACTGTTTTTT. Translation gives CASSLDSQKLFF.

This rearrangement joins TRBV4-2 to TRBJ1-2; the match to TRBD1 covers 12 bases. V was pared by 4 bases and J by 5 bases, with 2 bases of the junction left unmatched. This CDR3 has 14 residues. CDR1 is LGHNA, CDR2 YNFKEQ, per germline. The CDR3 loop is CASSRGQGAYGYTF. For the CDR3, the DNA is TGTGCCAGCAGCCGGGGACAGGGGGCTTATGGCTACACCTTC.

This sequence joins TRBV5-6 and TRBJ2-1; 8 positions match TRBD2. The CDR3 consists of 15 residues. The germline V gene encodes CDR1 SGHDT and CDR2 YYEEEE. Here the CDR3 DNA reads TGTGCTTCACGGGGCGGGGGGACCTCCTACAATGAGCAGTTCTTC. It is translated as CASRGGGTSYNEQFF.